This T cell receptor (beta chain) derives from a study of T cell responses to AZD1222 COVID-19 vaccine. Across the whole study: Pooled samples include second doses given at about 4 or 12 weeks.

Profiled with immunoSEQ multiplex PCR; TCRdb holds only in-frame clones, not every one. The table shows around 100,000 clones, with approximately 88% occurring only once. The CDR3 runs to 14 residues. CDR1 is MGHRA, CDR2 YSYEKL, per germline. Trimming shortened V by 6 bases and J by 6 bases, and 18 bases separated the two germline ends. This sample comprised peripheral blood, obtained on day 0 of AZD1222 vaccination. This rearrangement joins TRBV4-1 to TRBJ2-7, with D tentatively TRBD1 (5 bases). This clonotype originated in an adult in good health. CDR3 sequence: CASRPLSTVGEQYF. CDR3 sequence (DNA): TGCGCCAGCAGACCTTTATCGACAGTTGGCGAGCAGTACTTC.